The 20 T cell receptor beta chains in this list originate from one sample, sequenced in a study of T cells after yellow fever vaccination (dated by TCRdb to the late 2010s). What this sample's treatment or condition label stands for: live attenuated yellow fever vaccine strain. Library prep was done by 5' RACE. Sequenced on an Illumina HiSeq 2500. TCRdb redid the processing of the public reads, applying fastp at Q25 and MiXCR, and retained in-frame beta chains. Every distinct CDR3 protein forms one entry, paired with its most common genes and DNA. The sample table records under 300,000 distinct CDR3 sequences; 10% to 15% of these occur just once. About 0.51% of the sample rests with the top ten. This sample comprised CD4+ T cells sorted from PBMCs, obtained 45 days after the yellow fever booster vaccination. The receptor set was obtained from a man aged 25-45 years who received the YFV17D yellow fever vaccine.

This clonotype appeared many times. The genes are TRBV7-2 and TRBJ1-1; D remains unclear. V dropped 1 base and J dropped 0 bases, with 3 bases sitting between them. There are 13 residues in the CDR3. In germline, CDR1 is SGHTA, CDR2 FQGNSA. CDR3 coding DNA: TGTGCCAGCAGCTTAGAGATGAACACTGAAGCTTTCTTT. Protein product: CASSLEMNTEAFF.

With regard to this clonotype: A much larger clone differs from this one at a single base, so this may be a read error. This sequence joins TRBV18 and TRBJ1-2; no clear D gene. V was pared by 2 bases and J by 0 bases, with 7 bases between. CDR3 length: 14 amino acids. CDR1 KGHSH and CDR2 LQKENI come from the germline V gene. CDR3 loop: CASSPDKSNYGYTF. The CDR3 DNA is TGTGCCAGCTCACCAGACAAATCTAACTATGGCTACACCTTC.

The genes are TRBV19 and TRBJ2-7; 9 nucleotides agree with TRBD1. The V segment lost 6 bases and the J segment 10 bases; nucleotides outside the gene matches: 10. Germline V CDR1 and CDR2: LNHDA, SQIVND (reference sequence). The CDR3 extends over 13 amino acids. CDR3 region: CASSGTGRHLQYF. CDR3 in DNA: TGTGCCAGTAGCGGGACAGGGCGCCATCTCCAGTACTTC.

In its sample, this clonotype was seen once. This sequence may be a read error, since a much larger clone differs from it by one base. V gene TRBV20-1 combines with J gene TRBJ2-7; 7 nucleotides match TRBD2. In germline, CDR1 is DFQATT, CDR2 SNEGSKA (reference sequence). Trimming cost V 0 bases and J 1 base; bases outside gene matches: 6. CDR3 length: 15 amino acids. The CDR3 region is CSAREPSGPSYEQYF. As DNA, the CDR3 is TGCAGTGCTAGAGAACCTAGCGGTCCTTCCTACGAGCAGTACTTC.

This clonotype was seen more than once but under ten times. The CDR3 region has the DNA TGCAGTGCCCGATCCATAGCCGACCAAGAGACCCAGTACTTC. Residues: CSARSIADQETQYF. This chain links TRBV20-1 with TRBJ2-5, with D hard to call. This CDR3 comprises 14 residues. Trimming cost V 6 bases and J 0 bases, with 14 bases left between them. From germline, CDR1 is DFQATT and CDR2 SNEGSKA (reference sequence).

Ten or more counts support this clonotype. This chain joins TRBV12-3 or TRBV12-4 and TRBJ2-2; D ambiguous. The CDR3 runs 13 residues. The V end was cut by 5 bases, the J end by 4 bases, with 8 bases between. CDR3 DNA sequence: TGTGCCAGCAGTGGCGGTGGCACCGGGGAGCTGTTTTTT. Its protein product is CASSGGGTGELFF.

The rearrangement uses TRBV9 and TRBJ2-2, with 14 bases that match TRBD2. The CDR3 extends over 18 amino acids. J was trimmed by 0 bases and V by 3 bases; bases with no gene match: 4. CDR1 and CDR2 from the germline V gene are SGDLS and YYNGEE. This CDR3 reads CASSGRLAGGPNTGELFF. The CDR3 coding sequence is TGTGCCAGCAGCGGTAGACTAGCGGGAGGGCCGAACACCGGGGAGCTGTTTTTT.

The chain recombines TRBV29-1 with TRBJ1-2; D remains unclear. Trimming stripped 4 bases from V and 5 bases from J, with 11 bases between. CDR1 SQVTM and CDR2 ANQGSEA come from the germline V gene. The CDR3 runs 12 residues. The CDR3 DNA is TGCAGCGTTGCCAGCCAGGAATATGGCTACACCTTC. This translates into CSVASQEYGYTF.

This chain connects TRBV5-1 to TRBJ2-3; maybe TRBD1 (6 bases). The germline V and J ends were trimmed by 4 bases and 6 bases, with 15 bases remaining between them. This CDR3 is built from 14 residues. In germline, CDR1 is SGHRS, CDR2 YFSETQ. CDR3 sequence (DNA): TGCGCCAGCAGCCTCTTAGGACAGTTCGATACGCAGTATTTT. Its translation is CASSLLGQFDTQYF.

The V and J genes are TRBV3-1 and TRBJ2-2; the D is unclear. This CDR3 has 14 amino acids. CDR1 and CDR2 (germline): LGHDT, YNNKEL (reference sequence). V dropped 2 bases and J dropped 7 bases, with 11 bases sitting between them. The CDR3 DNA is TGTGCCAGCAGCCAAAAAGACCCCGGCGGGGAGCTGTTTTTT. It is translated as CASSQKDPGGELFF.

This clonotype was seen more than once but under ten times. The genes are TRBV28 and TRBJ1-3, with D tentatively TRBD1 (6 bases). In germline, CDR1 is MDHEN, CDR2 SYDVKM. The CDR3 runs 14 residues. V lost 6 bases to trimming and J lost 7 bases, with 16 bases between them. CDR3 in amino acids: CASRDWDQGNTIYF. The CDR3 DNA sequence: TGTGCCAGCAGGGACTGGGATCAGGGGAACACCATATATTTT.

V usage is TRBV4-3 and J usage is TRBJ1-2, with TRBD1 as a possible D gene (6 bases). V lost 0 bases, J lost 4 bases, and 12 bases lay in between. The V gene's germline CDR1 is LGHNA and CDR2 YSLEER. This CDR3 is 15 amino acids long. DNA for the CDR3: TGCGCCAGCAGCCAAGATCGGGGGCAGACCTATGGCTACACCTTC. It is translated as CASSQDRGQTYGYTF.

V is TRBV7-2 and J is TRBJ2-7, with D perhaps assigned TRBD1 or TRBD2 (5 bases each). The V end was cut by 2 bases, the J end by 2 bases, with 10 bases between. The germline gives CDR1 SGHTA, CDR2 FQGNSA. The CDR3 length is 14 residues. CDR3 sequence (DNA): TGTGCCAGCAGCTTACGGCTGGGGGCCTACGAGCAGTACTTC. It codes for CASSLRLGAYEQYF.

This clonotype was counted only a few times. The chain couples TRBV5-1 to TRBJ2-3, with TRBD2 identical over 10 bases. There are 14 residues in the CDR3. Trimming removed 6 bases from V and 1 base from J; junction bases left unmatched: 2. Germline V gives CDR1 SGHRS, CDR2 YFSETQ. CDR3 loop: CASIGLAGTDTQYF. The CDR3 coding sequence is TGCGCCAGCATCGGACTAGCGGGCACAGATACGCAGTATTTT.

This clonotype appeared a few times. The CDR3 loop reads CASSVATGTYNEQFF. The CDR3 DNA follows: TGTGCCAGCAGCGTAGCTACAGGTACCTACAATGAGCAGTTCTTC. V usage is TRBV9 and J usage is TRBJ2-1; D is perhaps TRBD1 (5 bases). The CDR3 has 15 residues. Per germline, CDR1 SGDLS and CDR2 YYNGEE. Trimming took off 0 bases at V and 2 bases at J, with 9 bases between the two ends.

The rearrangement uses TRBV18 and TRBJ1-3; D possibly corresponds to TRBD1 (5 bases). Trimming removed 4 bases at V and 0 bases at J, with 10 bases between. The CDR3 totals 15 residues. Germline CDR1 KGHSH, CDR2 LQKENI. The CDR3 sequence is CASSRDERSGNTIYF. The CDR3 nucleotides are TGTGCCAGCTCACGGGACGAGCGCTCTGGAAACACCATATATTTT.

This clonotype has only a few counts. An end of the junction differs from the germline gene, which may be a read error. This rearrangement joins TRBV20-1 to TRBJ2-4; 8 bases map to TRBD1. Germline-derived CDR1 and CDR2 are DFQATT and SNEGSKA (reference sequence). CDR3 size: 15 residues. The CDR3 loop reads CSAGDRGSTKNIQYF. The CDR3 region has the DNA TGCAGTGCTGGAGACAGGGGTTCGACCAAAAACATTCAGTACTTC.

Notes on this clonotype: Being one base from a much bigger clone, this may be a read error. The V gene is TRBV7-2, the J gene TRBJ2-3; D uncertain. Germline V gene lookup returns CDR1 SGHTA and CDR2 FQGNSA. The length of the CDR3 is 13 residues. The V end was cut by 5 bases, the J end by 0 bases, with 6 bases between. CDR3 in DNA: TGTGCCAGCAGCCACGGGAGCACAGATACGCAGTATTTT. Encoded protein: CASSHGSTDTQYF.

This chain joins TRBV6-1 and TRBJ2-3; 7 bases fit TRBD2. Germline values: CDR1 MNHNS, CDR2 SASEGT. V shed 6 bases and J 0 bases; nucleotides not matched to a gene: 6. The CDR3 is made up of 15 amino acids. CDR3 loop: CASRRAGSSTDTQYF. The CDR3 bases are TGTGCCAGCAGACGAGCGGGGAGTAGCACAGATACGCAGTATTTT.

The rearrangement uses TRBV28 and TRBJ1-2; possibly TRBD1 for D (5 bases). CDR1 and CDR2 (germline): MDHEN, SYDVKM. The CDR3 is 14 amino acids. Trimming took 6 bases from V and 7 from J, leaving 18 bases between them. The CDR3 DNA is TGTGCCAGCAGCCCCCCCCACGGGGCCAGTGGCTACACCTTC. Its protein product is CASSPPHGASGYTF.